This T cell receptor beta chain came from a study of T cell responses to AZD1222 COVID-19 vaccine. Repertoires were generated with immunoSEQ multiplex PCR, while TCRdb's copy carries only in-frame clones and drops some. The sample comprises approximately 100,000 clones, roughly 89% of which are singletons, and more than 10% rests with the top ten. The CDR3 loop spans 12 amino acids. Germline values: CDR1 GTSNPN, CDR2 SVGIG (reference sequence). The TCR was taken from an adult in good health. This chain uses TRBV30 with TRBJ2-1, with TRBD2 identical over 9 bases. This sample comprised peripheral blood, obtained on day 0 of AZD1222 vaccination. This chain's CDR3 is CAQTSGHNEQFF. CDR3 coding DNA: TGTGCTCAGACTAGCGGCCACAATGAGCAGTTCTTC.